The rows below give T cell receptor beta chains drawn from one sample of a study of identical twins. TCRdb used MiXCR to reprocess the 5' RACE reads, holding one entry per CDR3 protein. The sample records about 210,000 distinct CDR3 sequences, over 8% being singletons. The sample taken for sequencing was memory (CD45RO+) T cells sorted from blood. The receptors were sampled from a young woman in good health. Each CDR3 is given with its conserved first and last residue. The order of the fields is CDR3 protein, CDR3 DNA, D gene, clone size, V gene, J gene. The D gene is left open where the match is weak. The size entry is marked missing in some rows and otherwise reads once, few, many or a size class.

CSASLRETQYF	TGCAGTGCTAGCCTCCGGGAGACCCAGTACTTC	-	few	TRBV20-1	TRBJ2-5
CASSQDLRGALYGYTF	TGCGCCAGCAGCCAAGATCTTAGGGGCGCACTCTATGGCTACACCTTC	-	few	TRBV4-1	TRBJ1-2
CASSVGLAGGLQETQYF	TGTGCCAGCAGCGTGGGACTAGCGGGGGGGTTACAAGAGACCCAGTACTTC	TRBD2	-	TRBV9	TRBJ2-5
CASSPDEGDARYGYTF	TGTGCCAGCTCACCTGATGAGGGGGATGCTCGCTATGGCTACACCTTC	-	-	TRBV18	TRBJ1-2
CSARRTGDRDTQYF	TGCAGTGCTAGAAGAACAGGGGACCGAGATACGCAGTATTTT	TRBD1	-	TRBV20-1	TRBJ2-3
CSAPDSSGNTIYF	TGCAGTGCTCCCGACAGCTCTGGAAACACCATATATTTT	-	-	TRBV20-1	TRBJ1-3
CASSVAGGQGDTQYF	TGTGCCAGCAGCGTAGCGGGGGGGCAGGGAGATACGCAGTATTTT	TRBD2	-	TRBV9	TRBJ2-3
CSVWGASYNEQFF	TGCAGTGTGTGGGGAGCCTCCTACAATGAGCAGTTCTTC	-	-	TRBV20-1	TRBJ2-1
CASSMTLAGGPTGELFF	TGCGCCAGCAGCATGACACTAGCGGGGGGTCCCACCGGGGAGCTGTTTTTT	TRBD2	-	TRBV5-1	TRBJ2-2
CASRLSPETQYF	TGTGCCAGCAGGCTGTCACCAGAGACCCAGTACTTC	-	-	TRBV6-1	TRBJ2-5
CAWSSSSEQFF	TGTGCCTGGAGTTCCAGCAGTGAGCAGTTCTTC	-	-	TRBV30	TRBJ2-1
CASTPRGYQVADTQYF	TGTGCCAGCACCCCAAGGGGCTACCAAGTGGCCGATACGCAGTATTTT	-	-	TRBV7-2	TRBJ2-3
CASTTAPFSNTDTQYF	TGTGCCAGCACCACCGCCCCGTTTTCAAACACAGATACGCAGTATTTT	-	few	TRBV11-1	TRBJ2-3
CASSLKIRGRPSPGETQYF	TGTGCCAGCAGCTTAAAGATCCGGGGCAGGCCGAGCCCAGGGGAGACCCAGTACTTC	-	-	TRBV11-1	TRBJ2-5
CASSLKAQGPQETQYF	TGTGCCAGCAGCTTAAAAGCGCAGGGACCACAAGAGACCCAGTACTTC	-	-	TRBV7-3	TRBJ2-5
CASGQELSGELFF	TGTGCCAGCGGCCAAGAGTTGTCCGGGGAGCTGTTTTTT	-	-	TRBV3-1	TRBJ2-2
CASSQVPVNTEAFF	TGTGCCAGCAGCCAAGTTCCGGTAAACACTGAAGCTTTCTTT	-	-	TRBV3-1	TRBJ1-1
CASSLSGTRSNQPQHF	TGTGCCAGCAGTTTGAGCGGCACCAGGAGCAATCAGCCCCAGCATTTT	-	few	TRBV12-3/TRBV12-4	TRBJ1-5
CASSPQTGPTNEKLFF	TGCGCCAGCAGCCCGCAAACAGGGCCTACTAATGAAAAACTGTTTTTT	-	few	TRBV5-1	TRBJ1-4